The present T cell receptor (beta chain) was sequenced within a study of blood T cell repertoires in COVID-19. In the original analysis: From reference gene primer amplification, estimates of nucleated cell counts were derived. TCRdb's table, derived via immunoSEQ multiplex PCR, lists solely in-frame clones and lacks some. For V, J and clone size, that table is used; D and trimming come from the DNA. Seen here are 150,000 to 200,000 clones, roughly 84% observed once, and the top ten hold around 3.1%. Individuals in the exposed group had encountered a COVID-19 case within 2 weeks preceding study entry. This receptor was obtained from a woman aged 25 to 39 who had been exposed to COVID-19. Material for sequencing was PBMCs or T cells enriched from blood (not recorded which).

The chain's CDR3 is CASSYDREPETQYF. CDR3 nucleotide sequence: TGCGCCAGCAGCTATGACAGGGAACCAGAGACCCAGTACTTC. The chain recombines TRBV4-1 with TRBJ2-5, with 7 bases identical to TRBD1. The V gene's germline CDR1 is MGHRA and CDR2 YSYEKL. CDR3 length equals 14 residues. Trimming took 5 bases from V and 4 from J; bases not matched to a gene: 7.